These 3 T cell receptor beta chains were sequenced from one sample in a study of shared clonotypes between healthy human individuals. Data came from immunoSEQ multiplex PCR; TCRdb stores just in-frame clones and leaves some out. The sample includes roughly 2,500,000 clones, 93% seen only once; the top ten take 0.36%. Sequenced input: naive CD4+ T cells from PBMCs. Regarding subset: CD45RA+ positively selected. The receptors were sampled from a man aged 18 to 30 in good health. Some clones in this sample may be carry-over from other donors' samples.

About this clone itself: An end of the junction differs from the germline gene, which may be a read error. The J gene is TRBJ1-3, the V gene TRBV28, with D possibly matching TRBD1 (5 bases). The CDR3 extends over 11 amino acids. Germline loops: CDR1 MDHEN, CDR2 SYDVKM. CDR3 nucleotide sequence: TGTGCCAGCAGTTTGGACGGGGCCCGCGATTTT. Encoded protein: CASSLDGARDF.

The V gene is TRBV9, the J gene TRBJ2-3, with 7 positions matching TRBD2. The germline V gene encodes CDR1 SGDLS and CDR2 YYNGEE. Trimming cost V 0 bases and J 8 bases; bases outside gene matches: 6. CDR3 size: 14 residues. CDR3 nucleotide sequence: TGTGCCAGCAGCGTAGGAGGTCGCGGGGGTACGCAGTATTTT. Amino acid sequence: CASSVGGRGGTQYF.

This clone was counted once. This chain joins TRBV7-3 and TRBJ1-2, with D possibly TRBD1 on 5 matching bases. Germline CDR1 and CDR2: SGHTA and FQGTGA. This CDR3 spans 13 amino acids. Between the trimmed V and J ends, which lost 4 bases and 4 bases, there was a span of 10 bases. The CDR3 loop is CASSSRDGYGYTF. DNA of the CDR3: TGTGCCAGCAGCTCTAGGGACGGCTATGGCTACACCTTC.